This is a list of T cell receptor beta chains from one sample in a study of early T cells in non-severe SARS-CoV-2 infection. Each CDR3 protein is one row after TCRdb ran MiXCR on the 5' RACE reads. The repertoire holds fewer than 80,000 distinct CDR3 sequences, with approximately 10% as singletons. Here the sequenced sample was whole blood, taken at baseline. These receptors were taken from an adult who was a healthcare worker with PCR-confirmed SARS-CoV-2 infection or an uninfected control (not recorded which). Both conserved end residues are part of each CDR3. A D gene is named only where the DNA matches it firmly. Not every row has a clone size; where given, it reads once, few, many or a size class.

CSVVKGGNEQYF	TGCAGCGTTGTTAAGGGAGGGAACGAGCAGTACTTC	.	TRBV29-1	TRBJ2-7	TRBD2
CSVAFDSNQPQHF	TGCAGCGTCGCCTTCGACAGCAATCAGCCCCAGCATTTT	few	TRBV29-1	TRBJ1-5	.
CASSSGVGLDEQYF	TGCGCCAGCAGCTCGGGGGTAGGGCTGGACGAGCAGTACTTC	.	TRBV5-1	TRBJ2-7	.
CAISYSIELARYNEQFF	TGTGCCATCAGTTACTCGATCGAACTAGCGCGGTACAATGAGCAGTTCTTC	.	TRBV6-5	TRBJ2-1	TRBD2
CASKFQRRMNTEAFF	TGTGCCAGCAAGTTTCAGCGGCGGATGAACACTGAAGCTTTCTTT	many	TRBV2	TRBJ1-1	.
CASSIGQPQHF	TGTGCCAGTAGTATCGGTCAGCCCCAGCATTTT	few	TRBV19	TRBJ1-5	.
CASSQALTSGDYNEQFF	TGCGCCAGCAGCCAAGCTCTCACTAGCGGGGACTACAATGAGCAGTTCTTC	few	TRBV4-3	TRBJ2-1	TRBD2
CASSSGLGQPQHF	TGTGCCAGCAGTTCGGGCCTTGGACAGCCCCAGCATTTT	.	TRBV12-3/TRBV12-4	TRBJ1-5	.
CASSSTQGASYNEQFF	TGTGCCAGCAGCTCAACACAGGGGGCGTCCTACAATGAGCAGTTCTTC	few	TRBV7-2	TRBJ2-1	TRBD1
CASSQPPSPLHF	TGTGCCAGCAGTCAGCCGCCTTCACCCCTCCACTTT	.	TRBV12-3/TRBV12-4	TRBJ1-6	.
CASSLGRLGVTEAFF	TGTGCCAGCAGCCTAGGACGGTTGGGGGTCACTGAAGCTTTCTTT	.	TRBV7-2	TRBJ1-1	.
CASSEKLAGDSTDTQYF	TGTGCCAGCAGCGAAAAACTAGCGGGGGATAGCACAGATACGCAGTATTTT	once	TRBV7-2	TRBJ2-3	TRBD2
CASSQEPGDNYGYTF	TGCGCCAGCAGCCAAGAACCAGGAGATAACTATGGCTACACCTTC	few	TRBV4-1	TRBJ1-2	.
CASSLTPGLALDTQYF	TGTGCCAGCAGCTTAACGCCTGGACTAGCCCTCGATACGCAGTATTTT	.	TRBV7-3	TRBJ2-3	TRBD2
CSASRLAGGSNEQFF	TGCAGTGCTAGTAGGCTAGCGGGGGGAAGCAATGAGCAGTTCTTC	.	TRBV20-1	TRBJ2-1	TRBD2
CASSEWRATNEKLFF	TGTGCCAGCAGTGAATGGAGGGCAACTAATGAAAAACTGTTTTTT	.	TRBV25-1	TRBJ1-4	.
CASSVVRLEPQHF	TGTGCCAGCAGTGTGGTACGTCTCGAGCCCCAGCATTTT	many	TRBV2	TRBJ1-5	.
CASSGQYYNYGYTF	TGTGCCAGCTCAGGACAGTACTATAACTATGGCTACACCTTC	.	TRBV18	TRBJ1-2	.
CSAEPGLAGSSYEQYF	TGCAGTGCTGAACCGGGACTAGCGGGGAGCTCCTACGAGCAGTACTTC	.	TRBV20-1	TRBJ2-7	TRBD2
CASSSGTSKNIQYF	TGTGCCAGCAGCTCAGGGACATCAAAAAACATTCAGTACTTC	many	TRBV7-9	TRBJ2-4	.
CAWSVHQRQETQYF	TGTGCCTGGAGTGTACACCAGAGGCAAGAGACCCAGTACTTC	.	TRBV30	TRBJ2-5	.
CASGPGQSNSPLHF	TGTGCCAGCGGCCCGGGACAGTCGAATTCACCCCTCCACTTT	.	TRBV2	TRBJ1-6	TRBD1
CASSEQGAHGYTF	TGCGCCAGCAGTGAACAAGGGGCCCATGGCTACACCTTC	few	TRBV10-2	TRBJ1-2	.
CSAKTSGSYNEQFF	TGCAGTGCCAAGACTAGCGGCTCCTACAATGAGCAGTTCTTC	many	TRBV20-1	TRBJ2-1	TRBD2
CASSLGGNTGELFF	TGTGCCAGCAGTCTAGGGGGTAACACCGGGGAGCTGTTTTTT	many	TRBV12-3/TRBV12-4	TRBJ2-2	.
CAISESKDRRGLLRLGELFF	TGTGCCATCAGTGAGTCGAAGGATCGTAGGGGTCTTCTTCGGTTAGGGGAGCTGTTTTTT	.	TRBV10-3	TRBJ2-2	.
CASSSDYNSPLHF	TGTGCCAGCAGCTCAGATTATAATTCACCCCTCCACTTT	.	TRBV7-3	TRBJ1-6	.
CASSPNRGGTQYF	TGTGCCAGCAGCCCAAACAGGGGAGGGACCCAGTACTTC	.	TRBV7-3	TRBJ2-5	.
CASTLVGDSYEQYF	TGTGCCAGCACCCTCGTAGGGGACTCCTACGAGCAGTACTTC	many	TRBV6-1	TRBJ2-7	.
CSARPWVGREYF	TGCAGTGCTAGGCCCTGGGTAGGACGAGAGTACTTC	few	TRBV20-1	TRBJ2-7	.
CASSQDSARAGEKLFF	TGCGCCAGCAGCCAAGATTCGGCCAGGGCGGGTGAAAAACTGTTTTTT	many	TRBV4-3	TRBJ1-4	.
CSARPEADTQYF	TGCAGTGCTAGACCAGAAGCAGATACGCAGTATTTT	many	TRBV20-1	TRBJ2-3	.
CASSYSGPSMNTEAFF	TGTGCCAGCAGTTACTCGGGTCCTTCCATGAACACTGAAGCTTTCTTT	.	TRBV6-5	TRBJ1-1	.
CASSLGREGQPQHF	TGTGCCAGCAGTTTGGGGAGGGAAGGACAGCCCCAGCATTTT	few	TRBV12-3/TRBV12-4	TRBJ1-5	.
CSHEEGNTIYF	TGCAGCCATGAGGAGGGAAACACCATATATTTT	many	TRBV29-1	TRBJ1-3	.
CSVEVRDPYGYTF	TGCAGCGTTGAGGTTAGGGATCCCTATGGCTACACCTTC	.	TRBV29-1	TRBJ1-2	.
CASSLGAGNYEQYF	TGTGCCAGCAGCTTAGGGGCCGGTAACTACGAGCAGTACTTC	many	TRBV7-6	TRBJ2-7	.
CAWSPTLGRVDEKLFF	TGTGCCTGGAGCCCAACCTTGGGCAGGGTGGATGAAAAACTGTTTTTT	few	TRBV30	TRBJ1-4	.
CASRGGQVISGANVLTF	TGTGCCTCTCGGGGGGGACAGGTGATATCTGGGGCCAACGTCCTGACTTTC	.	TRBV19	TRBJ2-6	.
CAVAGGQSANYGYTF	TGTGCCGTCGCGGGTGGGCAAAGTGCTAACTATGGCTACACCTTC	few	TRBV7-2	TRBJ1-2	.